The 18 T cell receptor beta chains below all came from one sample that was sequenced in a study of CD8+ T cells in alopecia areata. Extraction and reverse transcription of RNA yielded cDNA as the sequencing template. Using immunoSEQ multiplex PCR, the repertoire was profiled, and TCRdb retains in-frame clones only, with some absent. The record shows 7,500 to 10,000 clones for this sample, with no singletons present. The authors sorted pooled cutaneous lymph node cells using CD4, CD8alpha, NKG2D, NKG2ACE and other markers. Sequencing used CD8+ T cells sorted from a lymph node. The receptors come from a C3H/HeJ mouse with alopecia areata. These mice share the MHC haplotype H2-k.

A word on this clone: Sequence at one end of the junction differs from germline and may be a read error. The listed genes are named as in mouse. The sequence runs out 4 residues before the end of the CDR3; the remainder is reconstructed from the germline J gene. The chain couples TRBV17 to TRBJ2-1; 10 nucleotides agree with TRBD2. CDR3 length: 15 residues. CDR1 MNHDT and CDR2 YYDKIL come from the germline V gene. CDR3 DNA, as far as it was read: TGTGCCAGCAGTTCGACTGGGGGGAACTATGCT. As protein: CASSSTGGNYA. The full CDR3 protein reads CASSSTGGNYAEQFF.

This clone occurred many times. Gene labels here are mouse ones. With the read ending 4 residues before the CDR3 end, the germline J gene is used to fill in that end. The chain carries TRBV13-2 and TRBJ2-3; 8 positions match TRBD2. CDR1 is NNHNN, CDR2 SYGAGS, per germline (reference sequence). The CDR3 sequence is 15 residues long. V lost 1 base, J lost 2 bases, and 3 bases stayed unmatched. This CDR3 reads CASGDSGGVAETLYF. The sequenced CDR3 bases are TGTGCCAGCGGTGATAGTGGGGGGGTTGCAGAA.

Of note for this clone: Gene labels here are mouse ones. Coverage ceases 4 residues before the CDR3 finishes, and the germline J gene fills in the end. The chain is built from TRBV4 and TRBJ1-2; 7 bases map to TRBD1. The CDR3 runs to 13 residues. J gave up 1 base and V 5 bases, and 1 base lay outside the gene matches. CDR1 LGHDT and CDR2 YNNKQL come from the germline V gene (reference sequence). CDR3 loop: CASSGDRNSDYTF. CDR3 DNA (partial): TGTGCCAGCAGCGGGGACAGAAACTCC.

This clone has ten or more counts. Here the gene names and germline are mouse. The CDR3 goes on 4 residues after the read ends, and that part is filled in from the germline J gene. This chain connects TRBV31 to TRBJ2-2, with TRBD2 matching 7 bases. Trimming at V came to 3 bases and at J to 1 base, leaving 5 bases not matched to a gene. In germline, CDR1 is GKSSPN, CDR2 SITVG. This CDR3 has 15 amino acids. The CDR3 sequence is CAWSIYWGNTGQLYF. CDR3 DNA (partial): TGTGCCTGGAGCATCTACTGGGGAAACACCGGG.

In this sample, this clone turned up many times. Mouse names are used for the genes. CDR3 amino acids: CAWSLGQANSDYTF. CDR3 DNA, as far as it was read: TGTGCCTGGAGTCTCGGACAGGCAAACTCC. The gene calls are TRBV31 and TRBJ1-2; 7 bases agree with TRBD1. Read sequence stops 4 residues before the CDR3 end, and the germline J gene provides the missing end. The CDR3 contains 14 residues. Germline lookup yields CDR1 GKSSPN and CDR2 SITVG. Trimming cost V 0 bases and J 0 bases; bases outside gene matches: 1.

This clone was seen at least ten times. Mouse gene names apply. Read sequence stops 4 residues before the CDR3 end, and the germline J gene provides the missing end. The chain is built from TRBV13-3 and TRBJ2-7; D gene ambiguous. V lost 6 bases to trimming and J lost 0 bases, with 10 bases between them. Germline V gene lookup returns CDR1 NNHDY and CDR2 SYVADS. CDR3 length: 13 residues. The CDR3 sequence: CASTWRSSYEQYF. CDR3 DNA, as far as it was read: TGTGCCAGCACCTGGAGGAGCTCCTAT.

This clone is deemed medium-sized (0.01 to 0.1%). Gene names denote mouse genes. The read ends 4 residues early relative to the CDR3; the germline J gene fills the gap. The chain uses TRBV13-3 and TRBJ2-7; 11 bases agree with TRBD1. V was pared by 6 bases and J by 3 bases, with 2 bases of the junction left unmatched. In germline, CDR1 is NNHDY, CDR2 SYVADS. CDR3 length: 13 residues. CDR3 DNA (partial): TGTGCCAGCAAAGGGACAGGGGGCTAT. Amino acids: CASKGTGGY. The whole CDR3 protein is CASKGTGGYEQYF.

This clone was detected ten times or more. Gene and germline names: mouse. Partial CDR3 DNA: TGTGCCAGCAGTGGACAGTATGCT. Encoded protein: CASSGQYA. The entire CDR3 reads CASSGQYAEQFF. The chain joins TRBV13-3 to TRBJ2-1; maybe TRBD1 (5 bases). The sequenced fragment ends 4 residues before the CDR3 boundary, so the rest is inferred from the germline J gene. Germline CDR1 reads NNHDY; CDR2 reads SYVADS. The CDR3 has 12 residues. V was trimmed by 3 bases and J by 4 bases, leaving 5 bases between them.

This clone was counted ten times or more. Gene names refer to mouse genes. The DNA ends 4 residues before the CDR3 does, and the rest of the CDR3 is filled in from the germline J gene. V is TRBV13-3 and J is TRBJ2-1; 9 positions agree with TRBD2. This CDR3 is 15 amino acids long. CDR1 is NNHDY and CDR2 is SYVADS in the germline V gene. The CDR3 is CASSDRGDWVAEQFF. The part of the CDR3 DNA that was read is TGTGCCAGCAGTGATAGGGGGGACTGGGTGGCT.

This clone was recorded at least ten times. All gene names here are mouse names. The CDR3 end falls 4 residues outside the read, so it is completed with the germline J gene. The rearrangement joins TRBV13-3 to TRBJ2-1; 7 bases fit TRBD2. The germline V gene encodes CDR1 NNHDY and CDR2 SYVADS. The V gene end was trimmed by 5 bases and the J gene end by 2 bases; junction bases not matched to a gene: 1. This CDR3 spans 13 amino acids. CDR3 DNA (partial): TGTGCCAGCAGCCTGGGGGACTATGCT. This codes for CASSLGDYA. In full, the CDR3 reads CASSLGDYAEQFF.

This clone was picked up a small number of times. The genes are named according to mouse. The read terminates 4 residues before the CDR3 end, so the remaining end is supplied by the germline J gene. This chain joins TRBV2 and TRBJ2-5; 8 bases fit TRBD1. CDR3 length: 14 amino acids. The germline gives CDR1 LGHNA, CDR2 YSYQKL. CDR3 bases read: TGTGCCAGCAGCCAGACGGACAGGGAAGAC. The encoded protein is CASSQTDRED. The CDR3, in full, reads CASSQTDREDTQYF.

This clone is medium-sized (0.01 to 0.1%) by share. Any gene name here is a mouse gene name. The read stops 4 residues short of the end of the CDR3; the missing end is completed from the germline J gene. The rearrangement links TRBV17 to TRBJ2-1; 10 bases line up with TRBD2. The ends lost 1 base at V and 6 bases at J; junction bases unmatched: 6. The CDR3 is made up of 16 amino acids. Germline loops: CDR1 MNHDT, CDR2 YYDKIL. CDR3 DNA, as far as it was read: TGTGCTAGCAGTAGAGCCCCGGGACTGGGGAGTGCT. It codes for CASSRAPGLGSA. The complete CDR3 protein is CASSRAPGLGSAEQFF. Together with reference TRBV17 and TRBJ2-1, the CDR3 gives the full variable domain: DTTVKQNPRYKLARVGKPVNLICSQTMNHDTMYWYQKKPNQAPKLLLFYYDKILNREADTFEKFQSSRPNNSFCSLYIGSAGLEYSAMYLCASSRAPGLGSAEQFFGPGTRLTVL.

This clone was observed at least ten times. Gene names are the mouse ones. The read finishes 4 residues shy of the CDR3 end, and the germline J gene is used to complete it. The chain uses TRBV19 and TRBJ2-2; 11 bases align to TRBD2. Per the germline V gene, CDR1 is FNHDT and CDR2 is SITEND (reference sequence). J gave up 5 bases and V 2 bases, and 2 bases lay outside the gene matches. The CDR3 contains 15 residues. The CDR3 reads CASSIDWGGTGQLYF. CDR3 bases read: TGTGCCAGCAGTATCGACTGGGGGGGAACCGGG.

This clone is judged medium-sized (0.01 to 0.1%). The gene names here belong to mouse. The read ends 4 residues before the CDR3 terminus; that terminus is restored from the germline J gene. J is TRBJ1-1 and V is TRBV17, with 8 bases lining up with TRBD1. This CDR3 region has 13 residues. V was clipped by 5 bases and J by 1 base; unmatched bases: 0. CDR1 is MNHDT and CDR2 is YYDKIL in the germline V gene. Partial CDR3 DNA: TGTGCTAGCAGTCAGGGGGCGAACACA. Translated: CASSQGANT. In full, the CDR3 is CASSQGANTEVFF.

In this sample, this clone turned up many times. Germline and genes: mouse. Read coverage stops 4 residues before the CDR3 terminus; the germline J gene supplies the remainder. The rearrangement joins TRBV1 to TRBJ2-1, with 8 bases identical to TRBD2. The CDR3 spans 15 residues. In germline, CDR1 is NSQYPW, CDR2 LRSPGD (reference sequence). V lost 1 base, J lost 3 bases, and 2 bases stayed unmatched. The CDR3 region is CTCSAGGGGYAEQFF. The CDR3 bases that were read are TGCACCTGCAGTGCAGGTGGGGGGGGCTATGCT.

This clone was counted many times. Gene names and germline match the mouse. From the germline J gene comes the end of the CDR3, since the read stops 4 residues before it. The chain has TRBV5 and TRBJ2-5, with 8 positions matching TRBD2. The germline V gene has CDR1 LGHNA and CDR2 YNLKQL (reference sequence). This CDR3 is 16 amino acids long. CDR3 sequence: CASSQDLGGGGDTQYF. CDR3 DNA (partial): TGTGCCAGCAGCCAAGATTTGGGGGGGGGCGGGGAC.

With regard to this clone: Germline and genes here are mouse. The same CDR3 also results from other DNA sequences found in this sample. The CDR3 bases that were read are TGTGCCAGCGGTGATCTGGGGGGGCGCCCAGAC. Translating it yields CASGDLGGRPD. The CDR3 in full is CASGDLGGRPDTQYF. The chain carries TRBV13-2 and TRBJ2-5; 10 positions match TRBD2. The read comes to an end 4 residues before the CDR3 does, leaving the germline J gene to fill in the end. The CDR3 has 15 amino acids. Germline V gene data show CDR1 as NNHNN and CDR2 as SYGAGS (reference sequence).

This clone was seen at least ten times. Each gene name is a mouse one. The CDR3 end is not reached by the read, which stops 4 residues before it; the germline J gene fills it in. V gene TRBV31 combines with J gene TRBJ2-4, with 7 positions matching TRBD2. The germline V gene encodes CDR1 GKSSPN and CDR2 SITVG. J gave up 2 bases and V 5 bases, and 4 bases lay outside the gene matches. CDR3 length: 13 residues. CDR3 amino acids: CAWRWGNQNTLYF. The part of the CDR3 DNA that was read is TGTGCCTGGCGCTGGGGGAATCAAAAC.